One sample yielded the 22 T cell receptor beta chains listed below, sequenced in a study of Ad26.COV2.S vaccination and SARS-CoV-2 variants. The treatment here: around 19 received Ad26.COV2.S at low or high dose, single or two shots; five or six received placebo; per-sample allocation not given. Collection of samples fell on day 63 after the first vaccine or placebo injection. Assay used: immunoSEQ multiplex PCR; TCRdb lists only in-frame clones, some missing. The table includes about 400,000 clones, around 89% detected once. The sample consisted of peripheral blood, taken in a trial of Ad26.COV2.S vaccine versus placebo. The receptors were sampled from a person aged 18-60 years who received the Ad26.COV2.S COVID-19 vaccine or a placebo.

This clone turned up a few times. The chain carries TRBV4-1 and TRBJ2-5, with D possibly matching TRBD2 (6 bases). V gave up 4 bases and J gave up 1 base, with 10 bases separating them. The CDR3 is 14 residues long. Germline V gene data show CDR1 as MGHRA and CDR2 as YSYEKL. CDR3 sequence (DNA): TGCGCCAGCAGCCGCACGGGACTCCAAGAGACCCAGTACTTC. Its protein product is CASSRTGLQETQYF.

V is TRBV6-5 and J is TRBJ2-7; weak D call: TRBD2 (6 bases). Germline values: CDR1 MNHEY, CDR2 SVGAGI. The CDR3 totals 14 residues. Deletions cut 6 bases from V and 3 bases from J, with 15 bases between. As DNA, the CDR3 is TGTGCCAGCAGCACCGGGGGACGGGACTACGAGCAGTACTTC. As protein: CASSTGGRDYEQYF.

The chain employs TRBV6-5 and TRBJ2-7; D may be TRBD1 or TRBD2 (6 bases each). With 7 bases removed from V and 5 bases from J, the gap between germline ends came to 15 bases. CDR1 MNHEY and CDR2 SVGAGI come from the germline V gene. The CDR3 loop spans 13 amino acids. The CDR3 here is CASNQRGVDEQYF. CDR3 DNA sequence: TGTGCCAGCAACCAAAGGGGGGTGGACGAGCAGTACTTC.

The chain couples TRBV19 to TRBJ1-5; 7 positions match TRBD1. Trimming at V came to 4 bases and at J to 2 bases, leaving 14 bases not matched to a gene. The V gene's germline CDR1 is LNHDA and CDR2 SQIVND (reference sequence). This CDR3 has 18 amino acids. CDR3 in amino acids: CASSRGQPTWLGNQPQHF. Here the CDR3 DNA reads TGTGCCAGTAGTAGGGGACAGCCCACTTGGTTGGGCAATCAGCCCCAGCATTTT.

This clone has a single count. V gene TRBV7-9 combines with J gene TRBJ2-7, with 7 bases matching TRBD2. V was pared by 2 bases and J by 3 bases, with 13 bases of the junction left unmatched. Germline CDR1 reads SEHNR; CDR2 reads FQNEAQ (reference sequence). The CDR3 has 17 residues. The CDR3: CASSLMSAGDGNYEQYF. The CDR3 region has the DNA TGTGCCAGCAGCTTAATGTCGGCGGGGGACGGAAACTACGAGCAGTACTTC.

This sequence joins TRBV28 and TRBJ2-1; 9 bases are shared with TRBD2. From germline, CDR1 is MDHEN and CDR2 SYDVKM. The CDR3 consists of 16 residues. The ends lost 8 bases at V and 8 bases at J; junction bases unmatched: 16. The CDR3 DNA reads as TGTGCCAGCGCTTTTCGGCGGGAGGGCGTCGGCGATGAGCAGTTCTTC. Translated, it gives CASAFRREGVGDEQFF.

The rearrangement links TRBV5-4 to TRBJ2-7, with 7 bases matching TRBD2. Trimming removed 4 bases from V and 0 bases from J; junction bases left unmatched: 7. The length of the CDR3 is 15 residues. Germline lookup yields CDR1 SGHNT and CDR2 YYREEE (reference sequence). The chain's CDR3 is CASSPGGSPSYEQYF. CDR3 in DNA: TGTGCCAGCAGCCCGGGCGGGAGCCCCTCCTACGAGCAGTACTTC.

This clone was picked up a small number of times. The chain employs TRBV19 and TRBJ2-5; D tentatively reads TRBD1 or TRBD2 (5 bases each). The CDR3 extends over 14 amino acids. CDR1 is LNHDA and CDR2 is SQIVND in the germline V gene (reference sequence). Trimming left V 5 bases short and J 5 bases short, with 15 bases between. The CDR3 is CASSPGGRRETQYF. The DNA for the CDR3 is TGTGCCAGTAGTCCTGGGGGAAGAAGGGAGACCCAGTACTTC.

The CDR3 DNA sequence: TGTGCCAGCAGTTTAGGGACAGGTCCCTACAATGAGCAGTTCTTC. It specifies CASSLGTGPYNEQFF. The rearrangement links TRBV27 to TRBJ2-1; 8 bases match TRBD1. The J segment lost 2 bases and the V segment lost 2 bases, leaving 2 bases of the junction unmatched. The CDR3 loop spans 15 amino acids. Germline values: CDR1 MNHEY, CDR2 SMNVEV (reference sequence).

The chain links TRBV6-1 to TRBJ1-1; no clear D gene. The CDR3 has 14 residues. Germline V gene sequence: CDR1 MNHNS, CDR2 SASEGT. Deletions cut 1 base from V and 0 bases from J, with 6 bases between. CDR3 in amino acids: CASSEDVMNTEAFF. As DNA, the CDR3 is TGTGCCAGCAGTGAAGACGTCATGAACACTGAAGCTTTCTTT.

This chain connects TRBV29-1 to TRBJ2-1; 10 bases line up with TRBD2. The trim removed 4 bases at V and 0 bases at J, leaving 9 bases unmatched. From germline, CDR1 is SQVTM and CDR2 ANQGSEA. This CDR3 region has 17 residues. Written as DNA, the CDR3 is TGCAGCGTTGTTGGGGGACTAGCGACGAGCTCCTACAATGAGCAGTTCTTC. As protein: CSVVGGLATSSYNEQFF.

The rearrangement links TRBV3-1 (or the pseudogene TRBV3-2) to TRBJ1-1; D uncertain. The V and J ends lost 3 bases and 5 bases respectively, with 10 bases between them. Germline-derived CDR1 and CDR2 are LGHDT and YNNKEL (reference sequence). The CDR3 sequence is 13 residues long. In DNA, the CDR3 is TGTGCCAGCAGCCATTTGTCGGGAACTGAAGCTTTCTTT. Translation: CASSHLSGTEAFF.

V and J are TRBV7-9 and TRBJ2-7, with 7 bases fitting TRBD1. The J segment lost 0 bases and the V segment lost 8 bases, leaving 13 bases of the junction unmatched. Per germline, CDR1 SEHNR and CDR2 FQNEAQ (reference sequence). This CDR3 contains 16 residues. The CDR3 sequence is CASEDRVKAHSYEQYF. CDR3 DNA: TGTGCCAGCGAAGACAGGGTAAAAGCCCACTCCTACGAGCAGTACTTC.

The V gene is TRBV28, the J gene TRBJ2-3, with 11 nucleotides matching TRBD2. Germline V lookup: CDR1 MDHEN, CDR2 SYDVKM. There are 15 residues in the CDR3. V shed 7 bases and J 5 bases; nucleotides not matched to a gene: 8. CDR3 sequence: CASNGIAGGEDTQYF. The CDR3 DNA reads TGTGCCAGCAACGGGATAGCGGGAGGGGAAGATACGCAGTATTTT.

This clone showed up just a few times. V gene TRBV4-1 combines with J gene TRBJ2-1, with no clear D. The CDR3 is 13 amino acids. CDR1 and CDR2 from the germline V gene are MGHRA and YSYEKL. With 4 bases removed from V and 8 bases from J, the gap between germline ends came to 12 bases. CDR3 sequence: CASSLIRWDEQFF. CDR3 bases: TGCGCCAGCAGCCTAATCCGGTGGGATGAGCAGTTCTTC.

This chain uses TRBV28 with TRBJ1-6; the match to TRBD1 covers 9 bases. Trimming removed 6 bases from V and 9 bases from J; junction bases left unmatched: 6. Per the germline V gene, CDR1 is MDHEN and CDR2 is SYDVKM. The CDR3 is 14 amino acids. CDR3 in DNA: TGTGCCAGCAGGGAACAGGGGGCGGGTTCACCCCTCCACTTT. It yields the protein CASREQGAGSPLHF.

The J gene is TRBJ2-1, the V gene TRBV29-1; TRBD2 matches 11 bases. CDR1 and CDR2 (germline): SQVTM, ANQGSEA. This CDR3 spans 15 amino acids. The V segment lost 7 bases and the J segment 9 bases; nucleotides outside the gene matches: 14. For the CDR3, the DNA is TGCAGCGCCGCAAGGGGTACTAGCGGGAGAATTGAGCAGTTCTTC. Translating gives CSAARGTSGRIEQFF.

The chain carries TRBV6-7 and TRBJ2-1; unclear D gene. TRBV6-7 is treated as an ORF (open reading frame) with a function not yet certain. V lost 0 bases, J lost 15 bases, and 0 bases lay in between. The CDR3 sequence is 8 residues long. The CDR3 sequence is CASSYSFF. The CDR3 nucleotides are TGTGCCAGCAGTTACTCGTTCTTC.

This clone has a single count. The CDR3 reads CASSAKGVAAWMNTQYF. CDR3 sequence (DNA): TGTGCCAGCAGTGCCAAAGGGGTGGCGGCCTGGATGAATACGCAGTATTTT. The chain couples TRBV28 to TRBJ2-3; the D gene is possibly TRBD1 (5 bases). This CDR3 contains 17 residues. CDR1 and CDR2 (germline): MDHEN, SYDVKM. With 5 bases removed from V and 7 bases from J, the gap between germline ends came to 25 bases. The full variable domain, in which reference TRBV28 and TRBJ2-3 provide the parts outside the CDR3, is DVKVTQSSRYLVKRTGEKVFLECVQDMDHENMFWYRQDPGLGLRLIYFSYDVKMKEKGDIPEGYSVSREKKERFSLILESASTNQTSMYLCASSAKGVAAWMNTQYFGPGTRLTVL.

The V and J genes are TRBV5-1 and TRBJ2-7; possible D gene TRBD1, 6 bases. Per germline, CDR1 SGHRS and CDR2 YFSETQ. Trimming removed 2 bases from V and 3 bases from J, with 21 bases in between. CDR3 length: 17 amino acids. Here the CDR3 reads CASSFRPTGYQNYEQYF. The DNA for the CDR3 is TGCGCCAGCAGCTTTCGTCCCACAGGGTATCAAAACTACGAGCAGTACTTC.

The rearrangement joins TRBV4-1 to TRBJ1-2, with 8 bases aligning to TRBD1. Germline CDR1 reads MGHRA; CDR2 reads YSYEKL. The CDR3 covers 15 residues. With 0 bases clipped from V and 2 bases from J, the junction kept 2 bases outside the gene matches. This chain's CDR3 is CASSQERTGNYGYTF. Written as DNA, the CDR3 is TGCGCCAGCAGCCAAGAGCGGACAGGGAACTATGGCTACACCTTC.

The chain employs TRBV4-3 and TRBJ1-6; D is unclear. The germline V gene encodes CDR1 LGHNA and CDR2 YSLEER. Trimming removed 0 bases at V and 11 bases at J, with 17 bases between. The CDR3 loop spans 16 amino acids. In DNA form, the CDR3 reads TGCGCCAGCAGCCAAGATCGTACGAATCCCTGGGCACCCCTCCACTTT. It specifies CASSQDRTNPWAPLHF.